A selection of T cell receptor beta chains follows, all from one sample in a study of blood T cell repertoires in COVID-19. Generated by immunoSEQ multiplex PCR, the TCRdb table keeps only in-frame clones and is missing some. The profile shows approximately 84,000 clones, 75% to 85% of them singletons. Sequencing was performed on peripheral blood. These receptors were obtained from a woman older than 75 with acute or convalescent COVID-19. CDR3s include the opening cysteine and the closing phenylalanine or tryptophan. A D gene is named only where the DNA matches it firmly. For some rows the clone size is stated as once, few or many, or as a class when expanded; others skip it.

clone size | J gene | D gene | V gene | CDR3 DNA | CDR3 protein
NA | TRBJ2-3 | TRBD1 | TRBV2 | TGTGCCAGCAGGGCCAGGGGGCACACAGATACGCAGTATTTT | CASRARGHTDTQYF
once | TRBJ2-7 | NA | TRBV10-2 | TGCGCCAGCAGTGATGGCAGGGGCGGCTACGAGCAGTACTTC | CASSDGRGGYEQYF
NA | TRBJ1-2 | NA | TRBV3-1/TRBV3-2 | TGTGCCAGCAGCGAATCGGGGAACCTCCCTAACTATGGCTACACCTTC | CASSESGNLPNYGYTF
NA | TRBJ2-1 | NA | TRBV11-2 | TGTGCCAGCAGCCCGACTAGTTATGAGCAGTTCTTC | CASSPTSYEQFF
NA | TRBJ1-5 | NA | TRBV10-3 | TGTGCCATCAGTGATCCTGGGCTTAGCAATCAGCCCCAGCATTTT | CAISDPGLSNQPQHF
NA | TRBJ2-2 | TRBD1 | TRBV11-2 | TGTGCCAGCAGACCGAGGACAGGGGGCGCAGGCGGGGAGCTGTTTTTT | CASRPRTGGAGGELFF
NA | TRBJ2-1 | TRBD2 | TRBV5-1 | TGCGCCAGCAGCCCGACTAGCGGCTCCTACAATGAGCAGTTCTTC | CASSPTSGSYNEQFF
few | TRBJ1-1 | TRBD1 | TRBV5-1 | TGCGCCAGCAGCTTGGGGACAGGAACTGAAGCTTTCTTT | CASSLGTGTEAFF
NA | TRBJ2-1 | TRBD2 | TRBV25-1 | TGTGCCAGCTCGACTAGCGGTTACAATGAGCAGTTCTTC | CASSTSGYNEQFF
NA | TRBJ2-3 | TRBD1 | TRBV11-3 | TGTGCCAGCAGCTCCGTCCCGGGACAGGGAACAGATACGCAGTATTTT | CASSSVPGQGTDTQYF
NA | TRBJ1-1 | NA | TRBV11-1 | TGTGCCAGCAGTCCAAGGGCCGGGGAGGGAGCTTTCTTT | CASSPRAGEGAFF
NA | TRBJ1-2 | NA | TRBV9 | TGTGCCAGCAGCGTAACAGGGTTGGATGGCTACACCTTC | CASSVTGLDGYTF
few | TRBJ2-7 | TRBD1 | TRBV5-1 | TGCGCCAGCAGCTCGGGACAGGGGGGACTCGAGCAGTACTTC | CASSSGQGGLEQYF
NA | TRBJ2-7 | NA | TRBV29-1 | TGCAGCGTTCTGACTGGCCGATCCTACGAGCAGTACTTC | CSVLTGRSYEQYF
NA | TRBJ1-2 | TRBD1 | TRBV6-5 | TGTGCCAGCAGTTACGAAACAGGGGGAAGAGGCTACACCTTC | CASSYETGGRGYTF
NA | TRBJ2-3 | NA | TRBV2 | TGTGCCAGCACCAGGAATAGCGAAGCTACGCAGTATTTT | CASTRNSEATQYF
few | TRBJ2-7 | NA | TRBV2 | TGTGCCAGCAGTGTCGTCGGGAATCACTACGAGCAGTACTTC | CASSVVGNHYEQYF
once | TRBJ2-5 | NA | TRBV2 | TGTGCCAGCAGTGTTGAGTACCAAGAGACCCAGTACTTC | CASSVEYQETQYF
NA | TRBJ1-3 | TRBD1 | TRBV5-8 | TGTGCCAGCAGCCGGGGACAGGGAGTTGGAAACACCATATATTTT | CASSRGQGVGNTIYF
NA | TRBJ2-3 | NA | TRBV2 | TGTGCCAGCAGAGTAGCGGCTAGCACAGATACGCAGTATTTT | CASRVAASTDTQYF
NA | TRBJ2-3 | TRBD2 | TRBV27 | TGTGCCAGCAGTAGGGGACTAGCGGGAGGGCTGGTATATACGCAGTATTTT | CASSRGLAGGLVYTQYF
NA | TRBJ2-7 | TRBD2 | TRBV3-1/TRBV3-2 | TGTGCCAGCAGCCAGTTAGCGGGAGGTTACGAGCAGTACTTC | CASSQLAGGYEQYF
NA | TRBJ2-7 | TRBD2 | TRBV28 | TGTGCCAGCGCGAATCGGGGGGGCGAGCAGTACTTC | CASANRGGEQYF
few | TRBJ1-2 | TRBD1 | TRBV2 | TGTGCCAGCCAGGCAGGGGGCAGGTATGGCTACACCTTC | CASQAGGRYGYTF
NA | TRBJ2-4 | NA | TRBV5-5 | TGTGCCAGCAGCTTGGACCCCACTGGTAACATTCAGTACTTC | CASSLDPTGNIQYF
NA | TRBJ2-6 | TRBD1 | TRBV4-2 | TGTGCCAGCAGGTCAGGGGGCTCTGGGGCCAACGTCCTGACTTTC | CASRSGGSGANVLTF
NA | TRBJ2-7 | NA | TRBV20-1 | TGCAGTGCTAGCGACAGAGTCGAGCAGTACTTC | CSASDRVEQYF
NA | TRBJ2-7 | NA | TRBV11-3 | TGTGCCAGCAGCTTAGTTCATTCGGCAGGGGGGACCTACGAGCAGTACTTC | CASSLVHSAGGTYEQYF
NA | TRBJ2-2 | NA | TRBV6-5 | TGTGCCAGCAGCCTACGGACAGGGGAGCTGTTTTTT | CASSLRTGELFF
few | TRBJ1-2 | NA | TRBV27 | TGTGCCAGCAGCTCACATGCTAACTATGGCTACACCTTC | CASSSHANYGYTF
NA | TRBJ1-2 | TRBD1 | TRBV7-2 | TGTGCCAGCAACTTAGCGGGTTCCGGGACAGCGGCCTATGGCTACACCTTC | CASNLAGSGTAAYGYTF
NA | TRBJ2-3 | TRBD2 | TRBV29-1 | TGCAGCGTTGAAGATCCGGCTAGCGGGAGTTGGACAGATACGCAGTATTTT | CSVEDPASGSWTDTQYF
NA | TRBJ2-3 | NA | TRBV28 | TGTGCCAGCAGCTCCCTTCGACTAGGGGTTGGGGAAGATACGCAGTATTTT | CASSSLRLGVGEDTQYF
NA | TRBJ1-2 | NA | TRBV11-2 | TGTGCCAGCAGCTTTGGGGGCGACAGCTATGGCTACACCTTC | CASSFGGDSYGYTF
once | TRBJ1-1 | NA | TRBV18 | TGTGCCAGCTCACCAGGGCATATGAACACTGAAGCTTTCTTT | CASSPGHMNTEAFF
NA | TRBJ2-1 | TRBD2 | TRBV24-1 | TGTGCCACCAGTGATTGGACTAGCGGGTCCTACAATGAGCAGTTCTTC | CATSDWTSGSYNEQFF
NA | TRBJ2-5 | NA | TRBV7-8 | TGTGCCAGCAGCTTAGTAGGCGGTGGGGAGACCCAGTACTTC | CASSLVGGGETQYF
NA | TRBJ2-1 | TRBD2 | TRBV7-2 | TGTGCCAGCAGCCAAAATCCGGGACTAGCGGAAAATGAGCAGTTCTTC | CASSQNPGLAENEQFF
NA | TRBJ2-3 | NA | TRBV14 | TGTGCCAGCAGCCGACAGCCCACCCCAGATACGCAGTATTTT | CASSRQPTPDTQYF
NA | TRBJ1-1 | NA | TRBV14 | TGTGCCAGCAGCCAAGATCGGACATCCACTGAAGCTTTCTTT | CASSQDRTSTEAFF
NA | TRBJ2-2 | TRBD1 | TRBV4-3 | TGCGCCAGCAGCCGGGGACAGGGAAACACCGGGGAGCTGTTTTTT | CASSRGQGNTGELFF
many | TRBJ2-5 | TRBD2 | TRBV24-1 | TGTGCCACCAGTGAATGGACTAGCGGGAGTCCGGGGATGGAGACCCAGTACTTC | CATSEWTSGSPGMETQYF